This T cell receptor beta chain was captured in a study of T cells in Graves' hyperthyroidism and ophthalmopathy. Thyroid ultrasound and orbital computed tomography, with clinical symptoms and serum thyroxine and TRAb, informed diagnoses. The authors obtained PBMCs from 7.5 to 10 ml of fresh peripheral blood. Whole-study results and caveats: The model forecast ophthalmopathy, anticipating it by a median approximately 6.1 months before onset. Most clonotypes that expanded in the thyroid above 0.001 also showed up in blood.

RNA transcripts were the template for amplifying TCR beta CDR3 regions. With the HTBI primer set, the TCR CDR3 went through a first round of RT-PCR. TCRdb ran MiXCR on the multiplex PCR reads and lists one entry per CDR3 protein. Among about 300,000 distinct CDR3 sequences listed, roughly 18% were seen once. On this clonotype: Its cognate antigen is unknown. It may be a read error: a sequence one base away is much more abundant.

Between the trimmed V and J ends, which lost 7 bases and 4 bases, there was a span of 12 bases. From germline, CDR1 is DFQATT and CDR2 SNEGSKA (reference sequence). The CDR3 sequence is 12 residues long. This TCR was recovered from a middle-aged man with Graves' ophthalmopathy. Sample: blood. The chain is built from TRBV20-1 and TRBJ2-3, with TRBD2 as a possible D gene (6 bases). In nucleotides, the CDR3 is TGCAGTGTTTTGTCTAGCGCAGATACGCAGTATTTT. Translation: CSVLSSADTQYF.